The sequence of this T cell receptor (beta chain) was determined in a study of blood T cell repertoires in COVID-19. As for the study in general: Sample material is recorded as cDNA or gDNA derived from T cells, B-cell-depleted T cells, or PBMCs.

The CDR3 extends over 16 amino acids. In germline, CDR1 is SEHNR, CDR2 FQNEAQ (reference sequence). V was clipped by 7 bases and J by 2 bases, with 17 bases between them. Per the original data handling: Using reference gene primer amplification, nucleated cell counts were estimated. Profiling relied on immunoSEQ multiplex PCR, and the TCRdb table lists in-frame clones only, not all of them. The V and J calls and clone size were taken over from that table, and D and trimming were inferred from the DNA. The sample lists tens of thousands of clones; 65% to 90% were seen once. Specimen: peripheral blood. The gene calls are TRBV7-9 and TRBJ2-2, with a tentative D call TRBD2 (6 bases). The sequence derives from a man between 60 and 70 years old with acute or convalescent COVID-19. The DNA of the CDR3 is TGTGCCAGCATCCCAAGTCCCGGACTAAACACCGGGGAGCTGTTTTTT. Its protein product is CASIPSPGLNTGELFF.